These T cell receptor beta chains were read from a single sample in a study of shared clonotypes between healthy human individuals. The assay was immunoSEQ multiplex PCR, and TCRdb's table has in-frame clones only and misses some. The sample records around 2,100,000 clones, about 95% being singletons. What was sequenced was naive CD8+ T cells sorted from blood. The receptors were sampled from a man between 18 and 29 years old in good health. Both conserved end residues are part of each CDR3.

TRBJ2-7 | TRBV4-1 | CASSQTYGTPIF
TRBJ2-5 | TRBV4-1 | CASSQEGGGKETQYF
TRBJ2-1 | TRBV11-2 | CASSLSSGGSSYNEQFF
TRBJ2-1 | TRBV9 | CASSVDPAGLAINEQFF
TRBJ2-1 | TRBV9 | CASSGLGQGNEQFF
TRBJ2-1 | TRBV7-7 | CASSSLAGAGNEQFF
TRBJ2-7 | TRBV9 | CASSVDSGTYEQYF
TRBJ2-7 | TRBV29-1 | CSVEGGQGQTYEQYF
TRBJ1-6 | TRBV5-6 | CASSLWQANSPLHF
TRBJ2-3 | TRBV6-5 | CASSYFASAGTDTQYF
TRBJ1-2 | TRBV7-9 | CASSLGDRLQSSGGYTF
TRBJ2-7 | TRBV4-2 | CASSQDQGAGEQYF
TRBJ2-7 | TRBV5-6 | CASSHNRAEQYF
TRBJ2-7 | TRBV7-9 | CASSPGLPVEQYF
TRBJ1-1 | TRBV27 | CASSGDGVEAFF
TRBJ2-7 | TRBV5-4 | CASSPDYTYEQYF
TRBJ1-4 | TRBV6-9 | CASSYKGPLLFF
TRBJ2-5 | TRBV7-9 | CASSELGEVAQETQYF
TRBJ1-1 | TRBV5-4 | CASSTPGLEAFF
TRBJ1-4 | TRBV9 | CASSLSGGINEKLFF
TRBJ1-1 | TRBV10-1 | CASSDSEQGTEAFF
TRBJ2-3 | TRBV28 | CASSLPDSTASFVPQYF
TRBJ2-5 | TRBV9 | CASSAGAETQYF
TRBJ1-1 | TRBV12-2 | CASRSSEGQNTEAFF
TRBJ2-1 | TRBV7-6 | CASSLGSYTEQFF
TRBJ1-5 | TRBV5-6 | CASSLGGEGLSNQPQHF
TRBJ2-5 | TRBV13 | CASSYSGLEEYF
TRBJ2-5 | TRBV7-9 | CASSLWEGPETQYF
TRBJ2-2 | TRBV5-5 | CASSAGPSHTGELFF
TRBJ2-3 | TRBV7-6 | CASSLVPSGSSTDTQYF
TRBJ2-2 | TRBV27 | CASSYAAMNTGELFF
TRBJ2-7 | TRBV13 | CASRAVNGDEQYF
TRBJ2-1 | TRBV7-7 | CASSPGTGRDNEQFF
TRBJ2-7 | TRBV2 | CASSAPGTGNEQYF
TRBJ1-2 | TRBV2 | CASSDDGTNYGYTF
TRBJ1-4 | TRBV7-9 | CASSLGQGYEKLFF
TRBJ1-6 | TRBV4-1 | CASSQVGNRADSPLHF
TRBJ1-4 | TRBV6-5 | CASGALGQGNEKLFF
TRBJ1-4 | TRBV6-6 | CASSYLDRDIEKLFF
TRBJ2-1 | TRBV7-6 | CASSARTGPTNEQFF
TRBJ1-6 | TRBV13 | CASSTRQPKYLRPLHF
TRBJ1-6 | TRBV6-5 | CASRPGAENSPLHF
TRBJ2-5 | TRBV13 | CASSGVGETQYF
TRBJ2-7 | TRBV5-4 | CASSFSGTAYEQYF
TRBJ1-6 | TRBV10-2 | CASSDPSSNSPLHF
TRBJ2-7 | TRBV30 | CAWSVVAGDSEYF
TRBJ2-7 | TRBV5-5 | CASSLTWQGHEQYF
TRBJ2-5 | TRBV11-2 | CASSFTGGTQETQYF
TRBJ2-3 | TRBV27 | CASGQAGGTADTQYF
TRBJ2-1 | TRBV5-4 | CASSHSNREGLAYNEQFF
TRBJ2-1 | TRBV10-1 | CASSEPGVSGVNEQFF
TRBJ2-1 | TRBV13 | CASSISGLAGGPNNEQFF
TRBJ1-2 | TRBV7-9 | CASSNPGPVGYTF
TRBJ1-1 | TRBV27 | CASSLFNMNTEAFF
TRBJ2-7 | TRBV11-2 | CASSDTSGRWEYEQYF
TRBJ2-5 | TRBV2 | CASSAVTDLQETQYF
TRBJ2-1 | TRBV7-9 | CASSLGRQPYNEQFF
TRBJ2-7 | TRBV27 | CASSLSEVAGFYEQYF
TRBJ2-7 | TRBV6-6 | CASSWEGYEQYF